A single sample is the source of the 8 T cell receptor beta chains below, sequenced in a study of CD8 T cells in ankylosing spondylitis. Points from the study as a whole: Seemingly distinctive of ankylosing spondylitis blood was a TCR beta motif formed by eight highly homologous variants.

Their antigens are not known. TCRdb re-analysed the 5' RACE reads in MiXCR, keeping a single row per CDR3 protein. The sample contains some 800,000 distinct CDR3 sequences, about 11% of which appear only once. Sample: blood, either unsorted or a sorted T cell fraction (not recorded which). The receptors originated from a male donor with ankylosing spondylitis.

This sequence joins TRBV6-6 and TRBJ1-4; 7 bases fit TRBD1. The J segment lost 15 bases and the V segment lost 1 base, leaving 5 bases of the junction unmatched. Germline V gene data show CDR1 as MNHNY and CDR2 as SVGAGI (reference sequence). This CDR3 region has 12 residues. This chain's CDR3 is CASSYLGQRMFF. In DNA, the CDR3 is TGTGCCAGCAGTTACTTGGGACAGAGGATGTTTTTT.

This chain connects TRBV7-9 to TRBJ2-7; the D gene is possibly TRBD2 (5 bases). The V end was cut by 3 bases, the J end by 6 bases, with 18 bases between. CDR1 is SEHNR, CDR2 FQNEAQ, per germline (reference sequence). This CDR3 has 15 amino acids. Here the CDR3 DNA reads TGTGCCAGCAGCTTCCCAGGCGGGTCAACGGGCGAGCAGTACTTC. This translates into CASSFPGGSTGEQYF.

The chain uses TRBV27 and TRBJ2-7; D might be TRBD2 (6 bases). CDR3 size: 13 residues. The ends were cut back, 6 bases at V and 5 bases at J, with 14 bases in the middle. Germline values: CDR1 MNHEY, CDR2 SMNVEV (reference sequence). CDR3: CASRGLLRDEQYF. The CDR3 nucleotides are TGTGCCAGCAGGGGACTCCTTCGGGACGAGCAGTACTTC.

There are a few counts of this clonotype. The chain uses TRBV19 and TRBJ2-1, with 11 positions matching TRBD1. J lost 6 bases, V lost 6 bases, and 7 bases had no gene match. This CDR3 spans 15 amino acids. Germline V gene data show CDR1 as LNHDA and CDR2 as SQIVND (reference sequence). CDR3 bases: TGTGCCAGTAGACGGGGACAGGGGGTCGGCAATGAGCAGTTCTTC. Translating gives CASRRGQGVGNEQFF.

This clonotype was counted between two and nine times. The gene calls are TRBV11-3 and TRBJ2-2, with 9 nucleotides matching TRBD1. The CDR3 has 15 residues. Losses at the gene ends were 5 bases for V and 4 bases for J; bases not matched to a gene: 5. Per the germline V gene, CDR1 is SGHNT and CDR2 is YENEEA. This CDR3 reads CASSPDRGGTGELFF. The CDR3 nucleotides are TGTGCCAGCAGCCCGGACAGGGGCGGCACCGGGGAGCTGTTTTTT.

The table lists this clonotype with a few counts. The chain combines TRBV5-1 with TRBJ2-1, with D possibly being TRBD2 (6 bases). Germline assignment: CDR1 SGHRS and CDR2 YFSETQ. This CDR3 has 13 residues. V gave up 4 bases and J gave up 10 bases, with 15 bases separating them. In DNA form, the CDR3 reads TGCGCCAGCAGCCTCATGGAGGGAAAAGAGCAGTTCTTC. Residues: CASSLMEGKEQFF.

The rearrangement uses TRBV27 and TRBJ1-2; maybe TRBD1 (5 bases). This CDR3 has 13 amino acids. CDR1 and CDR2 (germline): MNHEY, SMNVEV (reference sequence). V was pared by 5 bases and J by 5 bases, with 12 bases between. The CDR3 loop is CASSKAGVYGYTF. As DNA, the CDR3 is TGTGCCAGCAGTAAGGCGGGGGTTTATGGCTACACCTTC.

This chain uses TRBV20-1 with TRBJ1-5; D unresolved. Germline values: CDR1 DFQATT, CDR2 SNEGSKA (reference sequence). There are 12 residues in the CDR3. The CDR3 reads CRVGRRNQPQHF. DNA for the CDR3: TGCAGGGTTGGGAGGCGCAATCAGCCCCAGCATTTT.